These 2 T cell receptor beta chains were sequenced from one sample in a study of cytomegalovirus exposure and HLA in healthy donors. In the PCR, 60 Vbeta and 13 Jbeta primers were used. Data came from immunoSEQ multiplex PCR; TCRdb stores just in-frame clones and leaves some out. This sample yields around 170,000 clones, of which approximately 81% are seen a single time; less than 0.4% belongs to the top ten. Sequenced input: PBMCs. Source of these receptors: a boy aged 2 to 9 in good health and CMV-seronegative.

This chain uses TRBV4-1 with TRBJ1-2; TRBD1 agrees at 8 bases. This CDR3 has 15 residues. V shed 3 bases and J 6 bases; nucleotides not matched to a gene: 9. Germline CDR1 MGHRA, CDR2 YSYEKL. In DNA, the CDR3 is TGCGCCAGCAGCCAGCTCAGGGGGCATTTGGATGGCTACACCTTC. Translating gives CASSQLRGHLDGYTF.

The rearrangement links TRBV2 to TRBJ1-4, with unresolved D. Germline V lookup: CDR1 SNHLY, CDR2 FYNNEI. The V gene lost 6 bases and the J gene lost 4 bases, with 6 bases spanning the gap. The CDR3 length is 12 residues. The CDR3 reads CASSPLNEKLFF. CDR3 coding DNA: TGTGCCAGCAGCCCCCTTAATGAAAAACTGTTTTTT.